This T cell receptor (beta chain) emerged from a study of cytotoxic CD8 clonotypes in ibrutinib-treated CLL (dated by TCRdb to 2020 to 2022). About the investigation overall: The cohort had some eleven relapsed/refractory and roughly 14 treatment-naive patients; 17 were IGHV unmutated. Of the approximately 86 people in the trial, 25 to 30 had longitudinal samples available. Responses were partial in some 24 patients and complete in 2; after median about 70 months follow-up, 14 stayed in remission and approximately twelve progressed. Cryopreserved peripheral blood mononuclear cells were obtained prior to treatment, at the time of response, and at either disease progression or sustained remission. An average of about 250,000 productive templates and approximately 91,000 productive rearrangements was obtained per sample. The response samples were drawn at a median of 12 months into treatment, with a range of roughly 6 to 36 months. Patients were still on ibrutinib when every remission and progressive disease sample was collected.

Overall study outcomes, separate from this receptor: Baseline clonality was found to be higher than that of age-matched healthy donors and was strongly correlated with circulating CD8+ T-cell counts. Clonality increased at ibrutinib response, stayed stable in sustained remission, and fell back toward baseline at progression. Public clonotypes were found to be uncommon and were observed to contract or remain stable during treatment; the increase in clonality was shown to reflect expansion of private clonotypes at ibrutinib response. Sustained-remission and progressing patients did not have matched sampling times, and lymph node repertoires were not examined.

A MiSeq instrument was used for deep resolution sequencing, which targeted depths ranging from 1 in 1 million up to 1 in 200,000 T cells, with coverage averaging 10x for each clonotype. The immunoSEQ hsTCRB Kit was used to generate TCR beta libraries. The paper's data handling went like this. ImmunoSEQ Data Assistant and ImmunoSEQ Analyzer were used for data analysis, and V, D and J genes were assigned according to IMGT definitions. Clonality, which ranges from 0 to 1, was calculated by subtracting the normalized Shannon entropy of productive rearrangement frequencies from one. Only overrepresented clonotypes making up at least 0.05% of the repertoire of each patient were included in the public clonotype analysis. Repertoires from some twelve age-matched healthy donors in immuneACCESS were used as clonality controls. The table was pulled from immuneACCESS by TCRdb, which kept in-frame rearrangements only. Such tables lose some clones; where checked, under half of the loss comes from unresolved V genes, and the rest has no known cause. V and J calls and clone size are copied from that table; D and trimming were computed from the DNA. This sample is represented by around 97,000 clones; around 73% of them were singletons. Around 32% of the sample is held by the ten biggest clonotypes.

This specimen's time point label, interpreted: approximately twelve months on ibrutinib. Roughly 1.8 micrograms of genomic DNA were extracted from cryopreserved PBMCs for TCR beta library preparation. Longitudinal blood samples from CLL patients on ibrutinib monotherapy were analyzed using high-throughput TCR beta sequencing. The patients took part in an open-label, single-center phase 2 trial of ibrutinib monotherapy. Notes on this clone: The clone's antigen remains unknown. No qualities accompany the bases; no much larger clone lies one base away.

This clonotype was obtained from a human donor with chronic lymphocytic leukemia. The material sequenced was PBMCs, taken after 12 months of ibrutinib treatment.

The sequenced DNA: TGCGCCAGCGCAGGGGGCCCTGAAGCTTTCTTT. The encoded protein is CASAGGPEAFF. This chain joins TRBV5-1 to TRBJ1-1, and 8 bases in between align with TRBD1. The CDR3 starts with the cysteine, ends with the phenylalanine, and has 11 residues. The read is trimmed to its CDR3 DNA, 33 bases read in frame from base 1. The germline V gene yields SGHRS for CDR1 and YFSETQ for CDR2. The V end gives up 7 bases and the J end 6 bases, leaving 2 bases in the junction not matched to a gene.